This entry lists 20 T cell receptor beta chains sequenced from one sample in a study of T cells in women clearing cervical HPV infection. Sequencing used immunoSEQ multiplex PCR; TCRdb keeps in-frame clones, though not all of them. The data include 20,000 to 25,000 clones; the top ten clones carry over 8%. Source material: blood buffy coat. The receptors derive from a woman aged 18 to 75 with a cervical HPV16 infection that either progressed to CIN3+ or cleared (not recorded which).

Regarding this clone: The germline gene is not matched at one end of the junction; a read error may be the cause. The read comes to an end 3 residues before the CDR3 does, leaving the germline J gene to fill in the end. The chain is built from TRBV4-2 and TRBJ2-3, with D hard to call. The CDR3 has 13 residues. Germline V CDR1 and CDR2: LGHNA, YNFKEQ. This CDR3 is CASSLDLEDTQYF. The sequenced part of the CDR3 DNA is TGCGCCAGCAGCCTAGACCTAGAGGATACG.

About this clone: The read stops 3 residues short of the end of the CDR3; the missing end is completed from the germline J gene. The chain has TRBV12-3 or TRBV12-4 and TRBJ2-1; TRBD2 agrees at 9 bases. The V gene end was trimmed by 5 bases and the J gene end by 9 bases; junction bases not matched to a gene: 17. This CDR3 is 17 amino acids long. CDR3 region: CASSELSGSFGSSEQFF. Partial CDR3 DNA: TGTGCCAGCAGTGAACTTAGCGGGAGCTTTGGTAGTAGTGAG.

Remarks on this clone: The read is 3 residues too short to cover the CDR3 end, so that end is filled in from the germline J gene. The chain uses TRBV2 and TRBJ1-1; 10 bases line up with TRBD1. Losses at the gene ends were 6 bases for V and 3 bases for J; bases not matched to a gene: 4. Per germline, CDR1 SNHLY and CDR2 FYNNEI. This CDR3 has 14 amino acids. CDR3 sequence: CASRRQGAYTEAFF. The part of the CDR3 DNA that was read is TGTGCCAGCAGGCGACAGGGGGCCTACACTGAA.

Turning to this clone: The missing CDR3 end, 3 residues past where the read stops, is filled in from the germline J gene. The gene calls are TRBV7-3 and TRBJ2-3; TRBD2 aligns across 9 bases. Trimming at V came to 1 base and at J to 3 bases, leaving 2 bases not matched to a gene. The CDR3 has 15 amino acids. CDR1 is SGHTA, CDR2 FQGTGA, per germline. Incomplete CDR3 DNA: TGTGCCAGCAGCTTAAGCGGGGGGGCAACAGATACG. The encoded protein is CASSLSGGATDT. The CDR3, in full, reads CASSLSGGATDTQYF.

Note on this clone: The observed sequence ends 3 residues before the CDR3 terminus, with the missing tail filled in from the germline J gene. The chain carries TRBV20-1 and TRBJ1-2; TRBD1 aligns across 9 bases. Trimming removed 2 bases from V and 7 bases from J; junction bases left unmatched: 8. The CDR3 has 14 residues. Germline values: CDR1 DFQATT, CDR2 SNEGSKA (reference sequence). The CDR3 protein is CSARSTQGALGYTF. The DNA read from the CDR3 is TGCAGTGCTAGATCGACACAGGGGGCGCTTGGC.

In the case of this clone: Sequencing ends 3 residues short of the CDR3 end; the germline J gene provides the rest. This chain joins TRBV20-1 and TRBJ2-5; D may be TRBD1 (5 bases). V gave up 3 bases and J gave up 2 bases, with 13 bases separating them. The CDR3 extends over 14 amino acids. The germline CDR1 and CDR2 sequences are DFQATT and SNEGSKA (reference sequence). The CDR3: CSASLIAGQETQYF. The covered CDR3 bases are TGCAGTGCTAGTTTAATCGCAGGGCAAGAGACC.

With regard to this clone: The DNA ends 3 residues before the CDR3 does, and the rest of the CDR3 is filled in from the germline J gene. The chain carries TRBV6-2 or TRBV6-3 and TRBJ2-7; perhaps TRBD2 as D (5 bases). The CDR3 is 13 amino acids. Germline lookup yields CDR1 MNHEY and CDR2 SVGEGT. V dropped 11 bases and J dropped 4 bases, with 18 bases sitting between them. Partial CDR3 DNA: TGTGCCTCACAACCGGCTAGCTGGTACGAG. Translating it yields CASQPASWYE. The CDR3 in full is CASQPASWYEQYF.

As for this clone: The CDR3 extends 3 residues past the end of the read, so its final part is completed from the germline J gene. The chain has TRBV30 and TRBJ1-3; the D gene is possibly TRBD1 (6 bases). The CDR3 loop spans 12 amino acids. Trimming shortened V by 5 bases and J by 4 bases, and 9 bases separated the two germline ends. Germline V gene lookup returns CDR1 GTSNPN and CDR2 SVGIG (reference sequence). The CDR3 is CAWVTGGNTIYF. CDR3 bases read: TGTGCCTGGGTGACAGGCGGAAACACC.

A note on this clone: The read ends 3 residues before the CDR3 terminus; that terminus is restored from the germline J gene. The chain recombines TRBV20-1 with TRBJ1-2, with D unresolved. Germline CDR1 is DFQATT and CDR2 is SNEGSKA (reference sequence). The CDR3 is 11 amino acids. Trimming cost V 4 bases and J 4 bases, with 7 bases left between them. The part of the CDR3 DNA that was read is TGCAGTGCTACTCGGGGCTATGGC. It codes for CSATRGYG. The whole CDR3 sequence reads CSATRGYGYTF.

As regards this clone: The CDR3 extends 3 residues past the end of the read, so its final part is completed from the germline J gene. This chain links TRBV9 with TRBJ1-6; 11 bases agree with TRBD1. The junction had 4 bases not matched to a gene; V was cut back by 1 base and J by 10 bases. The CDR3 consists of 15 residues. Germline assignment: CDR1 SGDLS and CDR2 YYNGEE. This chain's CDR3 is CASSVKDRGLSPLHF. CDR3 DNA (partial): TGTGCCAGCAGCGTAAAGGACAGGGGGCTATCACCC. The variable domain in full, with the rest retrieved from reference TRBV9 and TRBJ1-6, is DSGVTQTPKHLITATGQRVTLRCSPRSGDLSVYWYQQSLDQGLQFLIQYYNGEERAKGNILERFSAQQFPDLHSELNLSSLELGDSALYFCASSVKDRGLSPLHFGNGTRLTVT.

In regard to this clone: The CDR3 end is not reached by the read, which stops 3 residues before it; the germline J gene fills it in. The rearrangement uses TRBV10-3 and TRBJ2-2; 11 nucleotides agree with TRBD2. Per the germline V gene, CDR1 is ENHRY and CDR2 is SYGVKD. The CDR3 loop spans 17 amino acids. V lost 0 bases, J lost 6 bases, and 6 bases stayed unmatched. CDR3 DNA, as far as it was read: TGTGCCATCAGTGAGTCGATACTAGCGGGGGAGCCCGGGGAG. Translated: CAISESILAGEPGE. The full CDR3 protein is CAISESILAGEPGELFF.

Turning to this clone: The read falls 3 residues short of the CDR3 end, and the missing part is taken from the germline J gene. The rearrangement links TRBV7-3 to TRBJ2-3; D might be TRBD2 (5 bases). This CDR3 comprises 14 residues. Trimming took 0 bases from V and 6 from J, leaving 10 bases between them. The germline V gene encodes CDR1 SGHTA and CDR2 FQGTGA. CDR3 bases read: TGTGCCAGCAGCTTAACGAGCGGATCCGATACG. Residues: CASSLTSGSDT. The entire CDR3 is CASSLTSGSDTQYF. The full variable domain, with the rest looked up from reference TRBV7-3 and TRBJ2-3, is GAGVSQTPSNKVTEKGKYVELRCDPISGHTALYWYRQSLGQGPEFLIYFQGTGAADDSGLPNDRFFAVRPEGSVSTLKIQRTERGDSAVYLCASSLTSGSDTQYFGPGTRLTVL.

Details on this clone: The CDR3 end is not reached by the read, which stops 3 residues before it; the germline J gene fills it in. J is TRBJ2-1 and V is TRBV27; D perhaps matches TRBD2 (6 bases). V shed 7 bases and J shed 5 bases, with 18 bases lying between them. CDR1 and CDR2 from the germline V gene are MNHEY and SMNVEV (reference sequence). There are 15 residues in the CDR3. The CDR3 bases that were read are TGTGCCAGCACCCTTACTAGCTGGGGTGACAATGAG. Its translation: CASTLTSWGDNE. The CDR3 as a whole reads CASTLTSWGDNEQFF.

With respect to this clone: With the read ending 3 residues before the CDR3 end, the germline J gene is used to fill in that end. This sequence joins TRBV4-1 and TRBJ1-2, with D unclear. With 3 bases removed from V and 4 bases from J, the gap between germline ends came to 6 bases. CDR3 length equals 12 residues. Germline CDR1 reads MGHRA; CDR2 reads YSYEKL. CDR3 residues: CASSQGLYGYTF. The sequenced part of the CDR3 DNA is TGCGCCAGCAGCCAGGGCCTCTATGGC.

As for this clone: The read stops 3 residues short of the end of the CDR3; the missing end is completed from the germline J gene. The genes are TRBV12-5 and TRBJ1-1; no reliable D call. Germline CDR1 and CDR2: LGHNT and FRNRAP. There are 12 residues in the CDR3. The V end was cut by 7 bases, the J end by 7 bases, with 13 bases between. The CDR3 sequence: CASALLNGEAFF. CDR3 DNA (partial): TGTGCTAGTGCCCTACTGAATGGTGAA.

A remark on this clone: The read terminates 3 residues before the CDR3 end, so the remaining end is supplied by the germline J gene. This chain joins TRBV20-1 and TRBJ2-2; possible D gene TRBD1, 6 bases. This CDR3 has 14 amino acids. V lost 2 bases to trimming and J lost 4 bases, with 11 bases between them. In germline, CDR1 is DFQATT, CDR2 SNEGSKA (reference sequence). The CDR3 here is CSARLATGTGELFF. Partial CDR3 DNA: TGCAGTGCTAGATTGGCGACAGGCACCGGGGAG.

Notes on this clone: Read sequence stops 3 residues before the CDR3 end, and the germline J gene provides the missing end. The V call is TRBV19, the J call TRBJ1-1; 7 bases line up with TRBD1. Unmatched junction bases numbered 5, after V lost 3 bases and J lost 1 base. The length of the CDR3 is 15 residues. Germline CDR1 is LNHDA and CDR2 is SQIVND (reference sequence). The CDR3 loop is CASSIMRTGNTEAFF. Partial CDR3 DNA: TGTGCCAGTAGTATTATGAGGACAGGGAACACTGAA.

A word on this clone: An end of the junction does not agree with germline; a read error may underlie this. The read falls 3 residues short of the CDR3 end, and the missing part is taken from the germline J gene. V usage is TRBV7-7 and J usage is TRBJ2-7; 9 bases fit TRBD1. There are 15 residues in the CDR3. The germline V gene encodes CDR1 SSHAT and CDR2 FNYEAQ (reference sequence). The CDR3 loop reads CASSSGTGWAYEQYF. The part of the CDR3 DNA that was read is TGTGCTAGCAGCTCCGGGACAGGGTGGGCCTACGAG.

On this clone itself: The observed sequence ends 3 residues before the CDR3 terminus, with the missing tail filled in from the germline J gene. The rearrangement links TRBV4-1 to TRBJ2-4; no definite D call. Germline CDR1 reads MGHRA; CDR2 reads YSYEKL. The CDR3 runs to 15 residues. V was clipped by 4 bases and J by 0 bases, with 10 bases between them. Partial CDR3 DNA: TGCGCCAGCAGCCTCGTGTCCCTAGCCAAAAACATT. Its translation is CASSLVSLAKNI. The full-length CDR3 reads as CASSLVSLAKNIQYF.

For this clone: The CDR3 extends 3 residues past the end of the read, so its final part is completed from the germline J gene. The genes are TRBV5-1 and TRBJ2-6; TRBD1 matches 7 bases. Germline values: CDR1 SGHRS, CDR2 YFSETQ. The CDR3 length is 16 residues. V shed 4 bases and J 4 bases; nucleotides not matched to a gene: 8. The sequenced CDR3 bases are TGCGCCAGCAGCCCGATGACAGGGTCAGGGGCCAACGTC. It is translated as CASSPMTGSGANV. The complete CDR3 reads CASSPMTGSGANVLTF.